Shown below are 15 T cell receptor beta chains from a single sample sequenced in a study of CD8 T cells in Susac syndrome. RNA totalling roughly 0.45 to 1 ug underwent reverse transcription with random hexamers. MiXCR, applied by TCRdb to the immunoSEQ multiplex PCR reads, yields one record per CDR3 protein. The sample lists 75,000 to 95,000 distinct CDR3 sequences; 91% were seen once. The sample was CD8+ T cells from PBMCs. The receptor source for this set is a human donor with multiple sclerosis.

This clonotype appeared a few times. V gene TRBV11-2 combines with J gene TRBJ2-3, with D maybe TRBD2 (5 bases). The length of the CDR3 is 12 residues. CDR1 and CDR2 from the germline V gene are SGHAT and FQNNGV. Trimming shortened V by 3 bases and J by 6 bases, and 7 bases separated the two germline ends. For the CDR3, the DNA is TGTGCCAGCAGCTTCCTAGCCGATACGCAGTATTTT. Translating it yields CASSFLADTQYF.

This clonotype was counted once. The chain recombines TRBV7-8 with TRBJ2-5; TRBD2 agrees at 8 bases. The CDR3 has 14 amino acids. V trimming: 3 bases; J trimming: 5 bases; junction bases outside the gene matches: 5. Germline V gene data show CDR1 as SGHVS and CDR2 as FQNEAQ. The CDR3 loop reads CASSFLAGWETQYF. For the CDR3, the DNA is TGTGCCAGCAGCTTCTTAGCGGGATGGGAGACCCAGTACTTC.

The chain carries TRBV5-6 and TRBJ2-1; D uncertain. CDR1 and CDR2 from the germline V gene are SGHDT and YYEEEE. CDR3 length equals 15 residues. V dropped 2 bases and J dropped 0 bases, with 9 bases sitting between them. CDR3 amino acids: CASSLDLSSYNEQFF. The CDR3 bases are TGTGCCAGCAGCTTAGACCTTAGCTCCTACAATGAGCAGTTCTTC.

The gene calls are TRBV9 and TRBJ2-7; D assignment may be TRBD1 or TRBD2 (5 bases each). The CDR3 is 14 amino acids. CDR1 is SGDLS, CDR2 YYNGEE, per germline. With 0 bases removed from V and 4 bases from J, the gap between germline ends came to 11 bases. The CDR3 loop reads CASSVGGDSYEQYF. DNA of the CDR3: TGTGCCAGCAGCGTAGGGGGAGACAGTTACGAGCAGTACTTC.

The rearrangement uses TRBV27 and TRBJ2-1, with 7 positions matching TRBD2. The junction had 4 bases not matched to a gene; V was cut back by 2 bases and J by 0 bases. This CDR3 has 16 amino acids. Germline-derived CDR1 and CDR2 are MNHEY and SMNVEV (reference sequence). This CDR3 is CASSLKAGSSYNEQFF. The CDR3 nucleotides read TGTGCCAGCAGTTTAAAAGCGGGGAGCTCCTACAATGAGCAGTTCTTC.

The chain uses TRBV28 and TRBJ2-2; maybe TRBD2 (5 bases). Germline CDR1 is MDHEN and CDR2 is SYDVKM. V lost 1 base and J lost 9, with 12 bases in between. This CDR3 has 14 amino acids. CDR3 sequence (DNA): TGTGCCAGCAGTTTATCCGGGGTTATCCGGGAGCTGTTTTTT. Its protein is CASSLSGVIRELFF.

This chain uses TRBV7-9 with TRBJ2-6; possibly TRBD1 for D (5 bases). Germline CDR1 reads SEHNR; CDR2 reads FQNEAQ (reference sequence). The CDR3 spans 16 residues. Trimming removed 3 bases from V and 4 bases from J, with 13 bases in between. The DNA for the CDR3 is TGTGCCAGCAGCTTTTCTACAGGTTCCGGGGCCAACGTCCTGACTTTC. It is translated as CASSFSTGSGANVLTF.

The V and J genes are TRBV28 and TRBJ1-2; D is ambiguous. Germline V lookup: CDR1 MDHEN, CDR2 SYDVKM. The CDR3 totals 14 residues. The germline V and J ends were trimmed by 2 bases and 4 bases, with 11 bases remaining between them. CDR3 residues: CASSLTQDFYGYTF. The CDR3 DNA reads TGTGCCAGCAGTTTAACCCAGGACTTCTATGGCTACACCTTC.

The chain recombines TRBV7-2 with TRBJ2-7, with D possibly TRBD2 on 6 matching bases. Trimming removed 2 bases at V and 1 base at J, with 21 bases between. The CDR3 spans 18 residues. Germline assignment: CDR1 SGHTA and CDR2 FQGNSA. CDR3 DNA: TGTGCCAGCAGCTTATTGGGGAGGAGCGGATGGGAGTCCTACGAGCAGTACTTC. Protein product: CASSLLGRSGWESYEQYF.

V gene TRBV28 combines with J gene TRBJ2-2, with 10 bases aligning to TRBD2. Germline values: CDR1 MDHEN, CDR2 SYDVKM. The trim removed 4 bases at V and 5 bases at J, leaving 7 bases unmatched. This CDR3 region has 16 residues. The CDR3 sequence: CASSSITSGTTGELFF. CDR3 coding DNA: TGTGCCAGCAGTTCAATAACTAGCGGGACGACCGGGGAGCTGTTTTTT.

Written as DNA, the CDR3 is TGTGCCAGCAGCCCTACACAAACGGGGACAGGGGACATTCAGTACTTC. It specifies CASSPTQTGTGDIQYF. V and J are TRBV7-9 and TRBJ2-4; 10 nucleotides align to TRBD1. The CDR3 spans 16 residues. Trimming at V came to 5 bases and at J to 8 bases, leaving 12 bases not matched to a gene. Germline V CDR1 and CDR2: SEHNR, FQNEAQ (reference sequence). Full variable domain (rest looked up from reference TRBV7-9 and TRBJ2-4): DTGVSQNPRHKITKRGQNVTFRCDPISEHNRLYWYRQTLGQGPEFLTYFQNEAQLEKSRLLSDRFSAERPKGSFSTLEIQRTEQGDSAMYLCASSPTQTGTGDIQYFGAGTRLSVL.

The genes are TRBV6-5 and TRBJ1-2; D gene uncertain. V shed 6 bases and J shed 4 bases, with 15 bases lying between them. The germline V gene has CDR1 MNHEY and CDR2 SVGAGI. CDR3 length: 14 residues. The CDR3: CASSPLVGPYGYTF. The DNA of the CDR3 is TGTGCCAGCAGCCCCCTGGTCGGGCCCTATGGCTACACCTTC.

This clonotype has a single count. This chain joins TRBV13 and TRBJ2-7, with TRBD2 matching 10 bases. V was pared by 3 bases and J by 3 bases, with 2 bases of the junction left unmatched. The V gene's germline CDR1 is PRHDT and CDR2 FYEKMQ (reference sequence). This CDR3 is 14 amino acids long. The CDR3 nucleotides are TGTGCCAGCAGCTTCCGGACTAGCGGCTACGAGCAGTACTTC. It codes for CASSFRTSGYEQYF.

The chain has TRBV9 and TRBJ2-1; TRBD2 matches 11 bases. Trimming cost V 4 bases and J 5 bases; bases outside gene matches: 2. CDR3 length: 14 residues. Germline CDR1 is SGDLS and CDR2 is YYNGEE. The CDR3 region is CASSIAGGNNEQFF. CDR3 DNA sequence: TGTGCCAGCAGCATAGCGGGAGGGAACAATGAGCAGTTCTTC.

This clonotype was observed a single time. The chain combines TRBV14 with TRBJ2-7; D is possibly TRBD2 (6 bases). Germline-derived CDR1 and CDR2 are SGHDN and FVKESK. V was clipped by 1 base and J by 3 bases, with 10 bases between them. The CDR3 sequence is 14 residues long. DNA for the CDR3: TGTGCCAGCAGCCAAGGGATGGGGGGCTACGAGCAGTACTTC. Protein product: CASSQGMGGYEQYF.